Listed below are T cell receptor beta chains from one sample, sequenced in a study of T-cell reconstitution after alpha-beta-depleted transplantation in children. TCRdb independently ran MiXCR on the PCR reads; one entry per CDR3 protein. The sample holds under 350,000 distinct CDR3 sequences, about a tenth seen once. Sequenced here: PBMCs from the stem cell graft donor, sampled from the stem cell graft. The source of these receptors is a human donor who donated a stem cell graft to a child with SCID. The CDR3 runs from the conserved cysteine through the conserved F or W. D genes are given only for firm matches. Only part of the rows carry a size: once, few, many, or a class if the clone is expanded.

D	J	size	V	DNA	CDR3
NA	TRBJ1-1	NA	TRBV2	TGTGCCAGCAGGAGGAATTTAGCTGAAGCTTTCTTT	CASRRNLAEAFF
NA	TRBJ2-2	many	TRBV3-1	TGTGCCAGCAGCCCCGACAGCCATCGGACCGGGGAGCTGTTTTTT	CASSPDSHRTGELFF
TRBD1	TRBJ2-5	NA	TRBV5-1	TGCGCCAGCCAGACAGGGGACAACCAAGAGACCCAGTACTTC	CASQTGDNQETQYF
TRBD2	TRBJ2-7	NA	TRBV7-9	TGTGCCAGCAGCTCTAGCGGGGGGGAGGGCTACGAGCAGTACTTC	CASSSSGGEGYEQYF
TRBD2	TRBJ2-2	many	TRBV7-9	TGTGCCAGCAGCATTAGCGCGGGGGCCGGGGAGCTGTTTTTT	CASSISAGAGELFF
TRBD1	TRBJ2-3	few	TRBV9	TGTGCCAGCAGCAGTAACCGGGACAGGGCACTGGATACGCAGTATTTT	CASSSNRDRALDTQYF
NA	TRBJ2-3	NA	TRBV5-1	TGCGCCAGCAGCTTGGAAATTGGGGGACGGAGCACAGATACGCAGTATTTT	CASSLEIGGRSTDTQYF
TRBD1	TRBJ1-1	many	TRBV7-9	TGTGCCAGCAGCTTGGACCAGGGGGACACTGAAGCTTTCTTT	CASSLDQGDTEAFF
NA	TRBJ2-1	few	TRBV11-2	TGTGCCAGCAGCCACTTGATCCGGAATGAGCAGTTCTTC	CASSHLIRNEQFF
TRBD1	TRBJ2-6	NA	TRBV12-3/TRBV12-4	TGTGCCAGCAGCTCCGGGACAGGAGCGTCTCAGGCCAACGTCCTGACTTTC	CASSSGTGASQANVLTF
TRBD1	TRBJ1-1	few	TRBV5-1	TGCGCCAGCAGTGGCCTGGAGGGGGCCTCGGTTGAAGCTTTCTTT	CASSGLEGASVEAFF
NA	TRBJ1-1	many	TRBV6-5	TGTGCCAGCAGTTACCGGGGGTATTGGACTGAAGCTTTCTTT	CASSYRGYWTEAFF
NA	TRBJ1-1	many	TRBV7-9	TGTGCCAGCAGCGCGGACGGTTACACTGAAGCTTTCTTT	CASSADGYTEAFF
NA	TRBJ1-1	NA	TRBV4-1	TGCGCCAGCAGCCCCCAGGCGGGGAACACTGAAGCTTTCTTT	CASSPQAGNTEAFF
NA	TRBJ2-7	few	TRBV5-1	TGCGCCAGCAGCGGGGCAAGCCTCGAGCAGTACTTC	CASSGASLEQYF
NA	TRBJ1-2	few	TRBV19	TGTGCCAGTAAGGAGTACAGCGGGGGCTACACCTTC	CASKEYSGGYTF
NA	TRBJ1-1	NA	TRBV2	TGTGCCAGCAGCTCCACAGGGAGCAACACTGAAGCTTTCTTT	CASSSTGSNTEAFF
TRBD1	TRBJ2-3	NA	TRBV20-1	TGCAGTGCTGTTTCCGGGACAGGGGGCCTGTCAGATACGCAGTATTTT	CSAVSGTGGLSDTQYF
NA	TRBJ1-5	NA	TRBV7-2	TGTGCCAGCAGCAAAACCGGGGAAAGCAATCAGCCCCAGCATTTT	CASSKTGESNQPQHF
NA	TRBJ2-1	many	TRBV4-1	TGCGCCAGCAGCCGGGTCGGGGATTACAATGAGCAGTTCTTC	CASSRVGDYNEQFF
TRBD1	TRBJ2-3	few	TRBV2	TGTGCCAGCAGCAATCCGGGACAGGGGAGGACAGATACGCAGTATTTT	CASSNPGQGRTDTQYF
NA	TRBJ2-3	few	TRBV24-1	TGTGCCACCATGGGGGCGGAGGCAGATACGCAGTATTTT	CATMGAEADTQYF
TRBD2	TRBJ2-3	few	TRBV4-1	TGCGCCAGCAGCCATCTATTTGGGACTAGCGGGGGGGCAACCACAGATACGCAGTATTTT	CASSHLFGTSGGATTDTQYF
TRBD2	TRBJ2-5	few	TRBV9	TGTGCCAGCAGCGTAGCTGGGCTAGCGGGGGTCGGGGAGACCCAGTACTTC	CASSVAGLAGVGETQYF
TRBD1	TRBJ1-2	few	TRBV6-2/TRBV6-3	TGTGCCAGCAGTGGGACAGGGTTTACGGGTGGCTACACCTTC	CASSGTGFTGGYTF
NA	TRBJ1-1	few	TRBV19	TGTGCCAGTAGTATACTGGGGTGGACTGAAGCTTTCTTT	CASSILGWTEAFF
NA	TRBJ2-7	few	TRBV10-3	TGTGCCATCAGGGACAGAATCTACGAGCAGTACTTC	CAIRDRIYEQYF